The sequence of this T cell receptor (beta chain) was determined in a study of cytomegalovirus exposure and HLA in healthy donors. Trimming took 0 bases from V and 2 from J, leaving 11 bases between them. Germline V gene lookup returns CDR1 GTSNPN and CDR2 SVGIG (reference sequence). The CDR3 has 15 amino acids. Study results and caveats: A later analysis linked a missense variant in DCLRE1C to the trimming of TCR beta V and J genes. Presence/absence comparisons presumed near-even sequencing depth among donors. Further analysis, carried out later, found HLA-associated TCR beta chains more clonally expanded than equally common other chains.

Worth noting for this clone: Its antigen is as yet unknown.

Use of 60 Vbeta and 13 Jbeta primers characterized the PCR. TCRdb's table, derived via immunoSEQ multiplex PCR, lists solely in-frame clones and lacks some. In the table there are approximately 110,000 clones, about three quarters of which are singletons. This clonotype originated in a female donor in good health and CMV-seropositive. The sample consisted of PBMCs. This chain joins TRBV30 and TRBJ2-1, with D tentatively TRBD1 (5 bases). The CDR3 loop is CAWSVPDRTYNEQFF. Here the CDR3 DNA reads TGTGCCTGGAGTGTCCCCGACAGAACCTACAATGAGCAGTTCTTC.